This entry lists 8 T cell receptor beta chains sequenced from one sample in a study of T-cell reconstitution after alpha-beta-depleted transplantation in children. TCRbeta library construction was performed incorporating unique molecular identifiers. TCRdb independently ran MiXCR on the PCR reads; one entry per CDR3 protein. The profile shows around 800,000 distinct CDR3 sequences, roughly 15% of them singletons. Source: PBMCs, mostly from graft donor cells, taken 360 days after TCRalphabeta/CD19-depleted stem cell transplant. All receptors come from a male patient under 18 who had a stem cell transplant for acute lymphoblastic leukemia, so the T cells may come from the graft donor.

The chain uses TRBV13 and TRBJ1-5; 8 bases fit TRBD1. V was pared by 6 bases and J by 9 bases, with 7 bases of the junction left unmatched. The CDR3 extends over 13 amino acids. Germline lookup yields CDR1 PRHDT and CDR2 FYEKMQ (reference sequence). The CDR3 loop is CASRRTGYGPQHF. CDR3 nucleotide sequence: TGTGCCAGCAGACGGACAGGGTATGGGCCCCAGCATTTT.

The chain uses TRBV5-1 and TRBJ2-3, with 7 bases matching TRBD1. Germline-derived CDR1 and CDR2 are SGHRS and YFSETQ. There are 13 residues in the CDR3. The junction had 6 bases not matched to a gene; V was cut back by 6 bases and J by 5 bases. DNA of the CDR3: TGCGCCAGCATTTGGCCAGGGGGAGATACGCAGTATTTT. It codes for CASIWPGGDTQYF. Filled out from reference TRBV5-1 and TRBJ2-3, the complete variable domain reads KAGVTQTPRYLIKTRGQQVTLSCSPISGHRSVSWYQQTPGQGLQFLFEYFSETQRNKGNFPGRFSGRQFSNSRSEMNVSTLELGDSALYLCASIWPGGDTQYFGPGTRLTVL.

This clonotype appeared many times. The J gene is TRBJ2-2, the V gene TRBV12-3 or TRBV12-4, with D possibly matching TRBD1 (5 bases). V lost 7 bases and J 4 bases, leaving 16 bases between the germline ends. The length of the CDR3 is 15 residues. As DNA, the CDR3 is TGTGCCAGCACTCCGGGCAGGGTTTTCACCGGGGAGCTGTTTTTT. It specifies CASTPGRVFTGELFF.

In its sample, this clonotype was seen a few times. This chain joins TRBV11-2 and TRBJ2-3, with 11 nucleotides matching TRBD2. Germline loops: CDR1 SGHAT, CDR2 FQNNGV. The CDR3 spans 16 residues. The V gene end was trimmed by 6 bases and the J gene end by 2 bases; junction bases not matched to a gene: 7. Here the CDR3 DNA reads TGTGCCAGCAGAACCCGACTAGCGGGGATCACAGATACGCAGTATTTT. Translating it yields CASRTRLAGITDTQYF.

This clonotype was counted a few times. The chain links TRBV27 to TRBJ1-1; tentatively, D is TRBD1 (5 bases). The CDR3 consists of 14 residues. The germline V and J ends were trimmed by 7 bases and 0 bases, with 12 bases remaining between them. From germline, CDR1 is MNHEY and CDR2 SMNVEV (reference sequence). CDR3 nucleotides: TGTGCCAGCACGACGGGACGGATGAACACTGAAGCTTTCTTT. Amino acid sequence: CASTTGRMNTEAFF.

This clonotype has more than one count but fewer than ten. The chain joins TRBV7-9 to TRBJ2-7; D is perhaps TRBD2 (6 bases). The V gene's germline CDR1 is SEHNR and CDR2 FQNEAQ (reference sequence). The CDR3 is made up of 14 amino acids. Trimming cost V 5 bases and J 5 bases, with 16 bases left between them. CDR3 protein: CASSAPLARDEQYF. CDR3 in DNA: TGTGCCAGCAGCGCCCCACTAGCCAGGGACGAGCAGTACTTC.

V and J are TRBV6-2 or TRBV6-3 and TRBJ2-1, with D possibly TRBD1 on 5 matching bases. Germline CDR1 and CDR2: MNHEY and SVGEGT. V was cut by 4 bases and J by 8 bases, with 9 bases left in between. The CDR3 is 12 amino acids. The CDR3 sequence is CASSSRVYEQFF. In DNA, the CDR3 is TGTGCCAGCAGTTCCAGGGTCTATGAGCAGTTCTTC.

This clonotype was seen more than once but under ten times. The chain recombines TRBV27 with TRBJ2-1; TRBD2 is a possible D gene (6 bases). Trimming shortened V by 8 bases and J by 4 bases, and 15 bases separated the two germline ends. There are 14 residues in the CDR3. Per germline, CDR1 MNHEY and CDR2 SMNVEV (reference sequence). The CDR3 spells CASSFGTPYNEQFF. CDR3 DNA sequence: TGTGCCAGCTCGTTCGGGACTCCATACAATGAGCAGTTCTTC.